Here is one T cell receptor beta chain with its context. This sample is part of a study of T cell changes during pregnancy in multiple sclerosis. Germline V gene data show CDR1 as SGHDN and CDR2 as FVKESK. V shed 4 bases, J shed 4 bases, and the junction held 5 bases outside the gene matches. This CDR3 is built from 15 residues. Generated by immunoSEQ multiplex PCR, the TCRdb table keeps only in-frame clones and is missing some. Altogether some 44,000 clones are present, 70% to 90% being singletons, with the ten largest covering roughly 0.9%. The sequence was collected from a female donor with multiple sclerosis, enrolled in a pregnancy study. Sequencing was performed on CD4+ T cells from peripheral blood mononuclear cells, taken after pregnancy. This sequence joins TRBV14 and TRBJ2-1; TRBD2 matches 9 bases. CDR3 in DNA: TGTGCCAGCAGCCCGTTTAGCGGGGGATACAATGAGCAGTTCTTC. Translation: CASSPFSGGYNEQFF.